These 27 T cell receptor beta chains share one sample of origin, sequenced in a study of CD8+ T cells in alopecia areata. Following extraction, RNA underwent reverse transcription to cDNA, which served as the sequencing template. Sequencing was performed with immunoSEQ multiplex PCR; in TCRdb, only in-frame clones are kept and a portion is missing. The repertoire holds about 140,000 clones, with about three fifths as singletons. Sequenced sample: CD8+ T cells sorted from blood. The receptors stem from a human donor in good health.

V gene TRBV29-1 combines with J gene TRBJ2-3; 11 nucleotides agree with TRBD2. The CDR3 sequence is 15 residues long. The germline V gene encodes CDR1 SQVTM and CDR2 ANQGSEA. The V and J ends lost 3 bases and 6 bases, in that order; junction bases with no gene match: 8. The DNA of the CDR3 is TGCAGCGTTGATAGTTCTAGCGGGAGGAGGGATACGCAGTATTTT. This codes for CSVDSSSGRRDTQYF.

The gene calls are TRBV29-1 and TRBJ2-2, with D perhaps assigned TRBD1 or TRBD2 (5 bases each). The ends were cut back, 4 bases at V and 1 base at J, with 10 bases in the middle. CDR3 size: 14 residues. Germline-derived CDR1 and CDR2 are SQVTM and ANQGSEA. CDR3 DNA sequence: TGCAGCGTTGGGGGGACGTTGAACACCGGGGAGCTGTTTTTT. Protein: CSVGGTLNTGELFF.

The chain joins TRBV28 to TRBJ1-2; 7 nucleotides line up with TRBD1. CDR3 length equals 12 residues. J was trimmed by 4 bases and V by 6 bases; bases with no gene match: 2. Germline V gene sequence: CDR1 MDHEN, CDR2 SYDVKM. The CDR3 is CASSDRAYGYTF. The CDR3 nucleotides are TGTGCCAGCAGCGACAGGGCCTATGGCTACACCTTC.

This rearrangement joins TRBV7-2 to TRBJ1-6, with a tentative D call TRBD1 (6 bases). This CDR3 contains 15 residues. From germline, CDR1 is SGHTA and CDR2 FQGNSA. Trimming stripped 2 bases from V and 7 bases from J, with 12 bases between. CDR3 sequence reads: CASSLPDRPNSPLHF. CDR3 DNA: TGTGCCAGCAGCTTACCTGACAGGCCCAATTCACCCCTCCACTTT.

The chain has TRBV7-9 and TRBJ2-5; 9 bases are shared with TRBD2. The J segment lost 4 bases and the V segment lost 6 bases, leaving 3 bases of the junction unmatched. The CDR3 has 13 amino acids. The germline V gene encodes CDR1 SEHNR and CDR2 FQNEAQ (reference sequence). The CDR3: CASRRAGGETQYF. CDR3 DNA sequence: TGTGCCAGCAGACGAGCGGGAGGAGAGACCCAGTACTTC.

This clone was detected only a few times. The rearrangement uses TRBV9 and TRBJ2-7; 7 positions match TRBD1. This CDR3 contains 15 residues. The V gene's germline CDR1 is SGDLS and CDR2 YYNGEE. With V trimmed by 3 bases and J by 0 bases, 6 bases remained unmatched. CDR3 nucleotide sequence: TGTGCCAGCAGCGCCGGGACAGCGGCCTCCTACGAGCAGTACTTC. Its protein product is CASSAGTAASYEQYF. The full variable domain, with the rest looked up from reference TRBV9 and TRBJ2-7, is DSGVTQTPKHLITATGQRVTLRCSPRSGDLSVYWYQQSLDQGLQFLIQYYNGEERAKGNILERFSAQQFPDLHSELNLSSLELGDSALYFCASSAGTAASYEQYFGPGTRLTVT.

The genes are TRBV9 and TRBJ2-7; 7 nucleotides align to TRBD1. Germline CDR1 SGDLS, CDR2 YYNGEE. V was pared by 3 bases and J by 6 bases, with 3 bases of the junction left unmatched. The CDR3 runs to 12 residues. In DNA form, the CDR3 reads TGTGCCAGCAGCGGACACAGGGGCGAGCAGTACTTC. Residues: CASSGHRGEQYF.

The chain combines TRBV19 with TRBJ2-5, with TRBD1 as a possible D gene (6 bases). This CDR3 has 15 residues. The germline V gene has CDR1 LNHDA and CDR2 SQIVND (reference sequence). V lost 3 bases and J 5 bases, leaving 16 bases between the germline ends. CDR3 in amino acids: CASSIIAGTSETQYF. The CDR3, as DNA: TGTGCCAGTAGTATCATAGCAGGGACATCGGAGACCCAGTACTTC. The whole variable domain, remainder taken from reference TRBV19 and TRBJ2-5, is DGGITQSPKYLFRKEGQNVTLSCEQNLNHDAMYWYRQDPGQGLRLIYYSQIVNDFQKGDIAEGYSVSREKKESFPLTVTSAQKNPTAFYLCASSIIAGTSETQYFGPGTRLLVL.

The chain employs TRBV11-2 and TRBJ2-2; 14 bases fit TRBD2. V lost 6 bases and J lost 7; bases outside the gene matches: 10. This CDR3 has 17 residues. The V gene's germline CDR1 is SGHAT and CDR2 FQNNGV. As DNA, the CDR3 is TGTGCCAGCAGTCGGACAGGGACTAGCGGGAGAGTCGGGGAGCTGTTTTTT. Its translation is CASSRTGTSGRVGELFF.

J is TRBJ2-5 and V is TRBV19, with no clear D. V shed 8 bases and J shed 5 bases, with 18 bases lying between them. The CDR3 covers 14 residues. Germline values: CDR1 LNHDA, CDR2 SQIVND (reference sequence). The CDR3 sequence is CASGLWSVEETQYF. CDR3 DNA sequence: TGTGCCAGTGGCCTTTGGAGTGTCGAGGAGACCCAGTACTTC.

In DNA, the CDR3 is TGTGCCACCAGCAGAGATATAGGGCAGCCCCAGCATTTT. This sequence encodes CATSRDIGQPQHF. The rearrangement uses TRBV15 and TRBJ1-5; D is undetermined. Germline CDR1 reads LNHNV; CDR2 reads YYDKDF (reference sequence). The germline V and J ends were trimmed by 0 bases and 7 bases, with 7 bases remaining between them. CDR3 length: 13 residues. Full variable domain (remainder filled in from reference TRBV15 and TRBJ1-5): DAMVIQNPRYQVTQFGKPVTLSCSQTLNHNVMYWYQQKSSQAPKLLFHYYDKDFNNEADTPDNFQSRRPNTSFCFLDIRSPGLGDTAMYLCATSRDIGQPQHFGDGTRLSIL.

In this sample, this clone turned up once. The V call is TRBV19, the J call TRBJ2-1, with TRBD2 matching over 15 bases. This CDR3 spans 16 amino acids. Unmatched junction bases numbered 3, after V lost 6 bases and J lost 3 bases. In germline, CDR1 is LNHDA, CDR2 SQIVND (reference sequence). CDR3 residues: CASRTGLAGGYNEQFF. CDR3 coding DNA: TGTGCCAGTAGGACGGGACTAGCGGGAGGCTACAATGAGCAGTTCTTC.

The table lists this clone with a few counts. The rearrangement joins TRBV30 to TRBJ2-3, with D possibly TRBD2 on 5 matching bases. Per germline, CDR1 GTSNPN and CDR2 SVGIG (reference sequence). The CDR3 consists of 17 residues. V was cut by 0 bases and J by 6 bases, with 22 bases left in between. The CDR3 DNA reads TGTGCCTGGAGTGTACTAGGAGACATGCCGATTCTGGATACGCAGTATTTT. It encodes CAWSVLGDMPILDTQYF.

The chain employs TRBV19 and TRBJ2-1; 10 bases map to TRBD2. CDR1 and CDR2 (germline): LNHDA, SQIVND (reference sequence). The V gene end was trimmed by 0 bases and the J gene end by 1 base; junction bases not matched to a gene: 6. The CDR3 extends over 18 amino acids. CDR3 DNA: TGTGCCAGTAGTATAGATGGGGCAGCGGGAGGGTCCTACAATGAGCAGTTCTTC. It yields the protein CASSIDGAAGGSYNEQFF.

This clone came up a few times. The chain combines TRBV28 with TRBJ2-7, with 7 positions matching TRBD1. Germline values: CDR1 MDHEN, CDR2 SYDVKM. Trimming at V came to 6 bases and at J to 4 bases, leaving 9 bases not matched to a gene. This CDR3 spans 14 amino acids. Here the CDR3 reads CASSPTGTAYEQYF. The CDR3 DNA reads as TGTGCCAGCAGCCCGACCGGGACAGCTTACGAGCAGTACTTC.

The chain uses TRBV4-1 and TRBJ2-5; D possibly corresponds to TRBD2 (5 bases). Germline values: CDR1 MGHRA, CDR2 YSYEKL. Trimming took off 2 bases at V and 2 bases at J, with 9 bases between the two ends. CDR3 size: 14 residues. CDR3 coding DNA: TGCGCCAGCAGCCAACAAGGACTGCAAGAGACCCAGTACTTC. It encodes CASSQQGLQETQYF.

The CDR3 DNA reads TGTGCCAGCAGTCTAACGTTCGGGGCAGATACGCAGTATTTT. It codes for CASSLTFGADTQYF. The chain recombines TRBV27 with TRBJ2-3, with a possible D match to TRBD2 (5 bases). The CDR3 has 14 amino acids. The germline CDR1 and CDR2 sequences are MNHEY and SMNVEV (reference sequence). V was pared by 5 bases and J by 4 bases, with 13 bases between.

This chain uses TRBV29-1 with TRBJ2-7, with TRBD2 matching over 8 bases. CDR3 length: 13 amino acids. Germline loops: CDR1 SQVTM, CDR2 ANQGSEA. With 1 base clipped from V and 3 bases from J, the junction kept 2 bases outside the gene matches. The CDR3 here is CSVEGGTSYEQYF. In DNA, the CDR3 is TGCAGCGTTGAAGGAGGGACTAGCTACGAGCAGTACTTC.

In the case of this clone: The junction departs from the called germline gene at one end, perhaps through a read error. The chain is built from TRBV4-1 and TRBJ2-3; maybe TRBD2 (5 bases). The germline gives CDR1 MGHRA, CDR2 YSYEKL. CDR3 length equals 14 residues. CDR3 region: CASSEEGYLDTQYF. The CDR3 DNA is TGCGCCAGCAGCGAAGAGGGCTACCTAGATACGCAGTATTTT.

This sequence joins TRBV28 and TRBJ2-7; D is possibly TRBD1 (5 bases). Trimming stripped 4 bases from V and 7 bases from J, with 8 bases between. This CDR3 comprises 11 residues. The V gene's germline CDR1 is MDHEN and CDR2 SYDVKM. CDR3 nucleotides: TGTGCCAGCAGTTCTCGACAGGAGCAGTACTTC. It translates to CASSSRQEQYF.

The chain uses TRBV4-1 and TRBJ2-7, with 11 bases identical to TRBD2. J gave up 7 bases and V 0 bases, and 14 bases lay outside the gene matches. CDR3 length equals 18 residues. Germline V gene sequence: CDR1 MGHRA, CDR2 YSYEKL. The CDR3 sequence: CASSQDRWLAGGPSEQYF. As DNA, the CDR3 is TGCGCCAGCAGCCAAGATCGATGGTTAGCGGGAGGGCCGAGTGAGCAGTACTTC.

The chain employs TRBV12-5 and TRBJ1-2, with D maybe TRBD1 (5 bases). Germline CDR1 LGHNT, CDR2 FRNRAP. The CDR3 covers 12 residues. V was clipped by 5 bases and J by 8 bases, with 12 bases between them. CDR3 amino acids: CASGGADGGYTF. The CDR3 DNA is TGTGCTAGTGGTGGGGCCGACGGCGGCTACACCTTC.

This chain connects TRBV10-3 to TRBJ2-1; D gene uncertain. Between the trimmed V and J ends, which lost 3 bases and 4 bases, there was a span of 19 bases. In germline, CDR1 is ENHRY, CDR2 SYGVKD. This CDR3 has 17 residues. The CDR3 DNA is TGTGCCATCAGTGAACCACGTCACCCCGGCCCGTACAATGAGCAGTTCTTC. Residues: CAISEPRHPGPYNEQFF.

The chain uses TRBV5-1 and TRBJ2-2, with D unclear. Trimming left V 4 bases short and J 7 bases short, with 17 bases between. This CDR3 has 15 residues. CDR1 is SGHRS and CDR2 is YFSETQ in the germline V gene. This CDR3 reads CASSPMDLGYGELFF. In DNA form, the CDR3 reads TGCGCCAGCAGCCCAATGGACCTCGGGTACGGGGAGCTGTTTTTT.

The chain has TRBV18 and TRBJ2-2; a possible D gene is TRBD1 (6 bases). The V end lost 1 base, the J end lost 3 bases, and 15 bases lay between the germline ends. The germline V gene has CDR1 KGHSH and CDR2 LQKENI. This CDR3 has 17 residues. CDR3 in DNA: TGTGCCAGCTCACCACGAGCTGGACAGTTATACACCGGGGAGCTGTTTTTT. Amino acid sequence: CASSPRAGQLYTGELFF.

The V and J genes are TRBV19 and TRBJ1-2; 9 bases match TRBD1. The CDR3 has 16 amino acids. Germline CDR1 is LNHDA and CDR2 is SQIVND (reference sequence). The J segment lost 8 bases and the V segment lost 9 bases, leaving 19 bases of the junction unmatched. The CDR3 spells CASLPGPGQGLDGYTF. CDR3 nucleotides: TGTGCCAGCCTCCCCGGGCCCGGACAGGGGCTGGACGGCTACACCTTC.

The V gene is TRBV10-3, the J gene TRBJ2-1, with D perhaps matching TRBD2 (7 bases). Trimming pared 11 bases from V and 3 bases from J, leaving 11 bases between. Germline CDR1 reads ENHRY; CDR2 reads SYGVKD. The CDR3 has 12 amino acids. The chain's CDR3 is CAGGGSYNEQFF. CDR3 nucleotides: TGTGCCGGGGGGGGCAGCTACAATGAGCAGTTCTTC.